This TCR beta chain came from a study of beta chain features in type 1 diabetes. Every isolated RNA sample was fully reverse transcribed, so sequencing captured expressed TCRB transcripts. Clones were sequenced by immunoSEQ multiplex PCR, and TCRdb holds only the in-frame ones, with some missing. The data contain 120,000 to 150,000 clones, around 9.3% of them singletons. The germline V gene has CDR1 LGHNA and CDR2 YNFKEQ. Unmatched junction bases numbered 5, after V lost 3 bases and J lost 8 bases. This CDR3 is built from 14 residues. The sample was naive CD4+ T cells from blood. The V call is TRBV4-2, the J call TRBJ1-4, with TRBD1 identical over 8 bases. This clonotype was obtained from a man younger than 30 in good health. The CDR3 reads CASSHGQGEEKLFF. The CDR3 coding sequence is TGTGCCAGCAGCCACGGACAGGGTGAGGAAAAACTGTTTTTT.